Reported below is one T cell receptor beta chain. This clonotype showed up many times. It has no known antigen specificity. Base qualities are missing; no much larger clone stands one base away. The sample comes from a study of T cells after yellow fever vaccination (dated by TCRdb to 2018 to 2020). With respect to the entire study: The SMART-Seq v4 Ultra Low Input RNA kit was used to prepare libraries from fractions with low cell numbers. Bulk TCR alpha and beta repertoires were sequenced longitudinally to track T-cell clones before and after primary and booster YFV17D yellow fever vaccination. Two healthy male donors, one aged 18 to 30 and one aged 30 to 40 years, made up the cohort. Blood was collected at multiple timepoints before and after primary and secondary immunization, and bulk PBMC replicates and cell subsets were isolated.

The full study reports these points: Only a couple of donors were included in the study, so the extent to which the findings can be generalized is limited. After the booster, most of the clones that had expanded following primary vaccination were detected again (just under 97% of CD4 and 88% of CD8), which suggests that memory was broadly maintained. The secondary T-cell response was weaker than the primary response but faster, peaking on day 5 instead of day 15. Computational filtering was needed because FACS-sorted repertoires could contain abundant contaminating clonotypes from the bulk population. A small fraction of clonotypes appeared in both the CD4 and CD8 compartments, likely as a result of convergent recombination.

The meaning of the sample's treatment or condition label: live attenuated yellow fever vaccine strain. A standard Ficoll-Paque protocol was used to isolate PBMCs from peripheral blood. CD4 and CD8 T-cell fractions were isolated with Dynabeads CD4 and CD8 positive selection kits. RNA was extracted with TriZol from bulk PBMCs, CD4 and CD8 fractions, and dextramer-positive and dextramer-negative fractions. Synthesis of TCR cDNA relied on 5'RACE template switching, a step that introduced a universal primer site along with unique molecular identifiers. Priming for cDNA synthesis came from both the TCR alpha and TCR beta constant segments. Library amplification used two PCR steps, and the second PCR step added sample barcodes and sequencing adapters. Libraries were sequenced on Illumina HiSeq 2500 (2x100 bp) or NovaSeq (2x150 bp). Processing in the source paper ran as follows. MIGEC handled demultiplexing of reads and collapsing into UMI consensus sequences, while MiXCR performed V(D)J alignment. Vaccine-responding clonotypes were identified with edgeR using replicate PBMC samples, with FDR below 0.01 and a log2 fold change above 5 up to day 15 being required. Each bulk clonotype was labeled CD4 or CD8 based on which sequenced repertoire, CD4 or CD8, contained the clonotype at higher abundance. TCRdb handled the public reads itself, with Q25 trimming in fastp and clone calling in MiXCR, and kept productive beta chains. Rows are unified per CDR3 protein, each entry keeping the most common DNA and genes. TCRdb, rather than the study authors, made the V and J calls. The sample records approximately 150,000 distinct CDR3 sequences, approximately 6.2% of which are singletons. The ten largest account for just under 3% of the sample.

The CDR3 starts with the cysteine, ends with the phenylalanine, and has 14 residues. This entry keeps only the CDR3 DNA: 42 bases, framed from base 1. The germline ends are 12 bases apart after V is trimmed by 3 bases and J by 6 bases. The starting material was CD4+ T cells sorted from PBMCs, obtained on the day of the first yellow fever vaccination. The receptor's source is a young man who received the YFV17D yellow fever vaccine. The sequence joins TRBV12-3 or TRBV12-4 to TRBJ2-4, with the D call tentatively TRBD1 or TRBD2, each fitting 5 bases. The sequenced DNA is TGTGCCAGCAGTTTGGGGACCCCCGGAAACATTCAGTACTTC. This is translated as CASSLGTPGNIQYF.